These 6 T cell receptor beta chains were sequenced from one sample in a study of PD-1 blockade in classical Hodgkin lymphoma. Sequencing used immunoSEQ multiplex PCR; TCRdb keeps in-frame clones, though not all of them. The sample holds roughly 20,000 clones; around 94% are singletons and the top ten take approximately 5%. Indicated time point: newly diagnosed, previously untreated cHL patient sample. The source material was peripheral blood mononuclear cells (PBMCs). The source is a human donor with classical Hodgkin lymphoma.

The chain's CDR3 is CASSMLVEGTEAFF. CDR3 DNA: TGTGCCAGTAGTATGTTGGTGGAAGGCACTGAAGCTTTCTTT. V gene TRBV19 combines with J gene TRBJ1-1; D uncertain. Germline V gene sequence: CDR1 LNHDA, CDR2 SQIVND (reference sequence). The CDR3 extends over 14 amino acids. Deletions cut 3 bases from V and 4 bases from J, with 12 bases between.

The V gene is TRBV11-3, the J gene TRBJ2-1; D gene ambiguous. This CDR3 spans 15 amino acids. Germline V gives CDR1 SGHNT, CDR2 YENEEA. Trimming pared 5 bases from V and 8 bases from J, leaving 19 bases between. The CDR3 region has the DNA TGTGCCAGCAGCCCGTCCCCCGGACCTGCGCATGAGCAGTTCTTC. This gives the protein CASSPSPGPAHEQFF.

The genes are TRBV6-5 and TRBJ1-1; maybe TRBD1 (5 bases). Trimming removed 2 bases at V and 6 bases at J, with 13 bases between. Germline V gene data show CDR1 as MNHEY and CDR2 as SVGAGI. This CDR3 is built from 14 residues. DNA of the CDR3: TGTGCCAGCAGTTACGCCAAATTGGGGGCTGAAGCTTTCTTT. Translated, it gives CASSYAKLGAEAFF.

The CDR3 spells CASSLPPGQGNEQYF. The CDR3 DNA reads as TGCGCCAGCAGCTTACCCCCGGGACAGGGTAACGAGCAGTACTTC. The genes are TRBV5-1 and TRBJ2-7; 9 nucleotides agree with TRBD1. This CDR3 has 15 amino acids. Germline-derived CDR1 and CDR2 are SGHRS and YFSETQ. J lost 5 bases, V lost 2 bases, and 8 bases had no gene match.

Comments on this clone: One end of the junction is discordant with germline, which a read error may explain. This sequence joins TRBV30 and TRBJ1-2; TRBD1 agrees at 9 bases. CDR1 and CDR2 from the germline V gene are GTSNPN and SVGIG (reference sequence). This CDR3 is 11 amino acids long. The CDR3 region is CFQQGAGRGTF. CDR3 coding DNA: TGCTTCCAACAGGGGGCGGGGCGTGGGACCTTC. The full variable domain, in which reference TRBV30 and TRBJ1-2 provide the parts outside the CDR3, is SQTIHQWPATLVQPVGSPLSLECTVEGTSNPNLYWYRQAAGRGLQLLFYSVGIGQISSEVPQNLSASRPQDRQFILSSKKLLLSDSGFYLCFQQGAGRGTFGSGTRLTVV.

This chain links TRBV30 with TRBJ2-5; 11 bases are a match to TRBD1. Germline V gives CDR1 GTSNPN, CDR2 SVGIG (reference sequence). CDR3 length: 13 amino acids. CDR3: CGTRTGGVETQYF. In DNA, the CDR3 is TGTGGGACTCGGACAGGGGGCGTAGAGACCCAGTACTTC. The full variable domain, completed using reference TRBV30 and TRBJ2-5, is SQTIHQWPATLVQPVGSPLSLECTVEGTSNPNLYWYRQAAGRGLQLLFYSVGIGQISSEVPQNLSASRPQDRQFILSSKKLLLSDSGFYLCGTRTGGVETQYFGPGTRLLVL.